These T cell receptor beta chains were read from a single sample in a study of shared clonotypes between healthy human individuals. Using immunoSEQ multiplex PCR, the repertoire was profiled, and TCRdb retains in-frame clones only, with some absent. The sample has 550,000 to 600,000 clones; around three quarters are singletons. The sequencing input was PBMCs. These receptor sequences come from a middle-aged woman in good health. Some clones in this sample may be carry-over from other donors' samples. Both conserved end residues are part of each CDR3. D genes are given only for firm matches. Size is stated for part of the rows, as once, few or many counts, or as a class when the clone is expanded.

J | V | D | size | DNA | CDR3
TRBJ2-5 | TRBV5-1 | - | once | TGCGCCAGCAGCTTGGGGTGGTCAGGGGAAGAGACCCAGTACTTC | CASSLGWSGEETQYF
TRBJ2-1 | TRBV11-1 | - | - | TGTGCCAGCAGCTTAACGGACGATGAGCAGTTCTTC | CASSLTDDEQFF
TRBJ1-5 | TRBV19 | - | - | TGTGCCAGTAGTATAGATCGGGTGGCTACAGATTCTTATAGCAATCAGCCCCAGCATTTT | CASSIDRVATDSYSNQPQHF
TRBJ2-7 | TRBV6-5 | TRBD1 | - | TGTGCCAGCAGTTACTCGACAGGGGAAAACGAGCAGTACTTC | CASSYSTGENEQYF
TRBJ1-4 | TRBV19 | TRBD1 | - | TGTGCCAGTAGTGTCCGCCCCGGGACAGCAAATGAAAAACTGTTTTTT | CASSVRPGTANEKLFF
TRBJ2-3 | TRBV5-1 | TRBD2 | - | TGCGCCAGTACCGGGGGACTAGCGGGAGGGCGGACAGATACGCAGTATTTT | CASTGGLAGGRTDTQYF
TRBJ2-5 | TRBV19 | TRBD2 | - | TGTGCCAGTAGTATGCGGGCGGGAGACACCCAGTACTTC | CASSMRAGDTQYF
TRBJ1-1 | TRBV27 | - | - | TGTGCCAGCAGTTTATCGAGTCGCACTGAAGCTTTCTTT | CASSLSSRTEAFF
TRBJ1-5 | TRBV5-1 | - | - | TGCGCCAGCAGCTTATCAGGCAGTTATAGCAATCAGCCCCAGCATTTT | CASSLSGSYSNQPQHF
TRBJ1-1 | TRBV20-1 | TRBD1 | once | TGCAGACCGGGACAGAAAACTGAAGCTTTCTTT | CRPGQKTEAFF
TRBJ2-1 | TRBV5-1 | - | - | TGCGCCAGCAGCCTTCCTAGACTAGAGAGCTCCTACAATGAGCAGTTCTTC | CASSLPRLESSYNEQFF
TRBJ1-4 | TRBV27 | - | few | TGTGCCAGCGCGCGGACTAATGAAAAACTGTTTTTT | CASARTNEKLFF
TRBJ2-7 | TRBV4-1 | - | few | TGCGCCAGCAGCGCAACCGGGACACCCTACGAGCAGTACTTC | CASSATGTPYEQYF
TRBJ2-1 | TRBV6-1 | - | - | TGTGCCAGCAGTTTAACGGGACGGTCCTACAATGAGCAGTTCTTC | CASSLTGRSYNEQFF
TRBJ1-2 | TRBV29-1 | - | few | TGCAGCGTTGAAGGGGATGATGGCTACACCTTC | CSVEGDDGYTF
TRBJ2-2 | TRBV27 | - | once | TGTGCCAGCAGTTTACGTGTCAGCCTGGCCGGGGAGCTGTTTTTT | CASSLRVSLAGELFF
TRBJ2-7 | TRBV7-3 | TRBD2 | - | TGTGCCAGCAGCTTAAGTAGCGGGAGGGCCAGCGAGCAGTACTTC | CASSLSSGRASEQYF
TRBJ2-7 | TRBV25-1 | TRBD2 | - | TGTGCCAGCAGTGAATTAAGTCTAGCGGGAGATTACGAGCAGTACTTC | CASSELSLAGDYEQYF
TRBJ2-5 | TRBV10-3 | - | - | TGTGCCATCAGTAAAGGGCAGGGTTTGGAGACCCAGTACTTC | CAISKGQGLETQYF
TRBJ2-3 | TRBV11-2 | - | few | TGTGCCAGCAGCTTAGACAACTTTAACACAGATACGCAGTATTTT | CASSLDNFNTDTQYF
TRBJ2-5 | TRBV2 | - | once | TGTGCCAGCAGTGAAAGGGGCACAGGGCTAGAGACCCAGTACTTC | CASSERGTGLETQYF
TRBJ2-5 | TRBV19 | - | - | TGTGCCAGTAGCACTAGTAGTCAAGAGACCCAGTACTTC | CASSTSSQETQYF